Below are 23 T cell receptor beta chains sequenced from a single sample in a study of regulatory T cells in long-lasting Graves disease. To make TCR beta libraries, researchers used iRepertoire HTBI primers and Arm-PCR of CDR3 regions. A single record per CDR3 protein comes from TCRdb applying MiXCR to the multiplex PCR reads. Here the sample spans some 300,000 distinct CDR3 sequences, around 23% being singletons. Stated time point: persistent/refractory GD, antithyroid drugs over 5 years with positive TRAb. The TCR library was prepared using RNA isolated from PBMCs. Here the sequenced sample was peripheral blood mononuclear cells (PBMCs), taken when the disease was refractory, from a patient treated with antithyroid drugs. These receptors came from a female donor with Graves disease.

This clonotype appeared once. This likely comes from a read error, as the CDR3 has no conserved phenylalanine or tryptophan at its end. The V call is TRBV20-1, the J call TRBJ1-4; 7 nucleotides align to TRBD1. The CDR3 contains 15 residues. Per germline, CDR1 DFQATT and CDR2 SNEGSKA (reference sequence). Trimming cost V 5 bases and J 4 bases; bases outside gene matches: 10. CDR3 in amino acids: CSAAGTAGGNEKLFL. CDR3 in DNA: TGCAGTGCTGCGGGGACAGCCGGGGGTAATGAAAAACTGTTTCTT.

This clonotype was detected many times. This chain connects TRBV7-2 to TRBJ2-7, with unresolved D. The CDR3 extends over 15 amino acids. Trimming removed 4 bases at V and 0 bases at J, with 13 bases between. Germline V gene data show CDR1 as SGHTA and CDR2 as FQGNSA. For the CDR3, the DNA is TGTGCCAGCAGCTCAATTGCCTCCACCTCCTACGAGCAGTACTTC. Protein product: CASSSIASTSYEQYF.

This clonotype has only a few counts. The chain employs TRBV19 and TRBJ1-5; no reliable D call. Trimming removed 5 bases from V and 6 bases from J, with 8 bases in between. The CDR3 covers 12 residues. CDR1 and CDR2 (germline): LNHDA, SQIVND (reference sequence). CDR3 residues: CASSFQVQPQHF. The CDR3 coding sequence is TGTGCCAGTAGTTTTCAGGTTCAGCCCCAGCATTTT.

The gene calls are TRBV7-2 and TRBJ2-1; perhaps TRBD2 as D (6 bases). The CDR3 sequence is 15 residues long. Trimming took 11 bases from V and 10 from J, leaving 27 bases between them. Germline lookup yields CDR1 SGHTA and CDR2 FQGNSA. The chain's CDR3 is CASSVGGGMGGEQFF. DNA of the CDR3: TGTGCCTCCAGCGTTGGCGGCGGGATGGGTGGCGAGCAGTTCTTC. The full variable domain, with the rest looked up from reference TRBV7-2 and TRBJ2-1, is GAGVSQSPSNKVTEKGKDVELRCDPISGHTALYWYRQSLGQGLEFLIYFQGNSAPDKSGLPSDRFSAERTGGSVSTLTIQRTQQEDSAVYLCASSVGGGMGGEQFFGPGTRLTVL.

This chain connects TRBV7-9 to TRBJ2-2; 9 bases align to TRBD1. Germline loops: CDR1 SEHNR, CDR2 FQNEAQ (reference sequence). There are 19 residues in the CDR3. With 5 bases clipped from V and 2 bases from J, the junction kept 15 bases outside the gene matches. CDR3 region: CASSHGPGTGNGNTGELFF. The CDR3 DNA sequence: TGTGCCAGCAGCCACGGTCCCGGGACAGGGAACGGTAACACCGGGGAGCTGTTTTTT.

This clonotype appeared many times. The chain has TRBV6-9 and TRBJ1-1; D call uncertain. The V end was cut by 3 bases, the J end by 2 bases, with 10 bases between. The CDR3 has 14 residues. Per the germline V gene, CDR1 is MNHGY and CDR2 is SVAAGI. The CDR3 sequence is CASSYGEGNTEAFF. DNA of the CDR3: TGTGCCAGCAGTTACGGAGAGGGAAACACTGAAGCTTTCTTT.

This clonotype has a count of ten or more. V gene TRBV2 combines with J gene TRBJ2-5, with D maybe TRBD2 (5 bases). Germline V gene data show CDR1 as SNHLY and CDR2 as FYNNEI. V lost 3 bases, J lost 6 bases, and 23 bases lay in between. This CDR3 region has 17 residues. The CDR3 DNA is TGTGCCAGCAGTGACCAAAACCCCGGGGTTAGCACACAGACCCAGTACTTC. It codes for CASSDQNPGVSTQTQYF.

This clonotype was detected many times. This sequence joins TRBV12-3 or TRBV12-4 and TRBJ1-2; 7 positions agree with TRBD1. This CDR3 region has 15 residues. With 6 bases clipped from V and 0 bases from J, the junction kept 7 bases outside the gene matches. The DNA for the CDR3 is TGTGCCAGCAGAATGGGACAGTCGGCTAACTATGGCTACACCTTC. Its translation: CASRMGQSANYGYTF.

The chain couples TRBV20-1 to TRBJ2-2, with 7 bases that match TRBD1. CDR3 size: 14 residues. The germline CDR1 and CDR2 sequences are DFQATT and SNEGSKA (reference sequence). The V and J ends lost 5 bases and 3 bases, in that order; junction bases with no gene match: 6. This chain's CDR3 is CSAQETGDTGELFF. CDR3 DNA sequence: TGCAGTGCTCAAGAAACAGGGGACACCGGGGAGCTGTTTTTT.

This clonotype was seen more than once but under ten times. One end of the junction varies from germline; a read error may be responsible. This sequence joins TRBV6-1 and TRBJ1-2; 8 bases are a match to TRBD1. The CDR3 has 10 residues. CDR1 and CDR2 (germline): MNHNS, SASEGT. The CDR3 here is CASSTGATAF. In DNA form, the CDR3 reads TGTGCCAGTTCGACAGGGGCCACCGCCTTC.

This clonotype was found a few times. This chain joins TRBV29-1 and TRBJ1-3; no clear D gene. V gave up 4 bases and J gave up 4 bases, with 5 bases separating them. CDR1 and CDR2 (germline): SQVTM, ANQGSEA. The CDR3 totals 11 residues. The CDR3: CSVVSGNTIYF. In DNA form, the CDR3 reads TGCAGCGTTGTAAGCGGAAACACCATATATTTT.

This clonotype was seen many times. CDR3 residues: CASSLGAAGDRQETQYF. Here the CDR3 DNA reads TGTGCCAGCAGCTTAGGTGCCGCGGGAGATCGCCAAGAGACCCAGTACTTC. V is TRBV7-2 and J is TRBJ2-5, with 7 nucleotides matching TRBD2. V lost 1 base to trimming and J lost 1 base; unmatched junction nucleotides: 9. From germline, CDR1 is SGHTA and CDR2 FQGNSA. This CDR3 spans 17 amino acids. Combining the CDR3 with reference TRBV7-2 and TRBJ2-5 gives the whole variable domain GAGVSQSPSNKVTEKGKDVELRCDPISGHTALYWYRQSLGQGLEFLIYFQGNSAPDKSGLPSDRFSAERTGGSVSTLTIQRTQQEDSAVYLCASSLGAAGDRQETQYFGPGTRLLVL.

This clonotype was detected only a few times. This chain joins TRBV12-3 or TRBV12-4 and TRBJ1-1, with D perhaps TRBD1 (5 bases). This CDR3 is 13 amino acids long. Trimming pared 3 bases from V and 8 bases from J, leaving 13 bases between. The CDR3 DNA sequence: TGTGCCAGCAGTTTTAGTGGGGGGGTAGAAGCTTTCTTT. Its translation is CASSFSGGVEAFF.

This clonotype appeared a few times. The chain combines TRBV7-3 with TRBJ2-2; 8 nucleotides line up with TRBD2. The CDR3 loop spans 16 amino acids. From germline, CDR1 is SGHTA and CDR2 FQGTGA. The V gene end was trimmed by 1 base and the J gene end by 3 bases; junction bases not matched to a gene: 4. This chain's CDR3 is CASSLRGLADTGELFF. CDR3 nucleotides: TGTGCCAGCAGCTTAAGAGGACTAGCCGACACCGGGGAGCTGTTTTTT.

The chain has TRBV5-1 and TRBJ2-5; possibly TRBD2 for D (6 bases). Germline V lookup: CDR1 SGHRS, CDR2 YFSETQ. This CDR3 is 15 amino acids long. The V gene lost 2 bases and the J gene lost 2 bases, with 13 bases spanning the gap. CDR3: CASSFISGTQETQYF. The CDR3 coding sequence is TGCGCCAGCAGCTTTATATCTGGGACTCAAGAGACCCAGTACTTC.

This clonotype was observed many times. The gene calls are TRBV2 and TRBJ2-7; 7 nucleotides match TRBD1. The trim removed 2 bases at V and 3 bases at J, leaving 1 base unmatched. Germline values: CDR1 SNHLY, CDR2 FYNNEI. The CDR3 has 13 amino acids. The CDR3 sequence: CASSERGLYEQYF. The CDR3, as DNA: TGTGCCAGCAGTGAAAGGGGGCTCTACGAGCAGTACTTC. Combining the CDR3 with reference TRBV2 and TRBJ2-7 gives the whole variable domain EPEVTQTPSHQVTQMGQEVILRCVPISNHLYFYWYRQILGQKVEFLVSFYNNEISEKSEIFDDQFSVERPDGSNFTLKIRSTKLEDSAMYFCASSERGLYEQYFGPGTRLTVT.

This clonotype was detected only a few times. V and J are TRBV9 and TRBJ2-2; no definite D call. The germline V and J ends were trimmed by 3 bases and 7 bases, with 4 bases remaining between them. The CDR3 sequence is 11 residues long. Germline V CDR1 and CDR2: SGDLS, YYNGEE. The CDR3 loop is CASSADGELFF. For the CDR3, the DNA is TGTGCCAGCAGCGCAGACGGGGAGCTGTTTTTT. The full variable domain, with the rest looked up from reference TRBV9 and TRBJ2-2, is DSGVTQTPKHLITATGQRVTLRCSPRSGDLSVYWYQQSLDQGLQFLIQYYNGEERAKGNILERFSAQQFPDLHSELNLSSLELGDSALYFCASSADGELFFGEGSRLTVL.

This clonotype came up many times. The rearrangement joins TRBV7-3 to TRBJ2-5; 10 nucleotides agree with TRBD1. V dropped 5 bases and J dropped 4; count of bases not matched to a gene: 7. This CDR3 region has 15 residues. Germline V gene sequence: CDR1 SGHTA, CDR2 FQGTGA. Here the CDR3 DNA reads TGTGCCAGCAGCACTGGACAGGGGGAGGGAGAGACCCAGTACTTC. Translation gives CASSTGQGEGETQYF.

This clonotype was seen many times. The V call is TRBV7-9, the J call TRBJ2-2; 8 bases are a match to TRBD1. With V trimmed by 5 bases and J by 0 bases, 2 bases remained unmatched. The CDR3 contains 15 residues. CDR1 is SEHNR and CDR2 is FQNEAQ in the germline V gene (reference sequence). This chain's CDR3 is CASSRTGPNTGELFF. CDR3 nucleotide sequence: TGTGCCAGCAGCCGGACAGGGCCGAACACCGGGGAGCTGTTTTTT.

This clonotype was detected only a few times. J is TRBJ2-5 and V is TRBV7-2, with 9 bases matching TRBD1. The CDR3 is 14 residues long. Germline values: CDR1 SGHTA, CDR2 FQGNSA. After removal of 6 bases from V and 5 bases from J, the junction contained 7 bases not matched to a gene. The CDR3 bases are TGTGCCAGCAGGGCCGGGACAGGGCGGGAGACCCAGTACTTC. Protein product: CASRAGTGRETQYF.

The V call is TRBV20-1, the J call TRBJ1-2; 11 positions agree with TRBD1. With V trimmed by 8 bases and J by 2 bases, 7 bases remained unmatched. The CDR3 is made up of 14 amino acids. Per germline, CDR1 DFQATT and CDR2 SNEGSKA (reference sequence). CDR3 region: CSPRGQGENYGYTF. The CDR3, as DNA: TGCAGTCCACGGGGACAGGGGGAGAACTATGGCTACACCTTC.

This chain's CDR3 is CASSLGGDLWETQYF. The CDR3 DNA sequence: TGCGCCAGCAGCTTGGGGGGAGATCTTTGGGAGACCCAGTACTTC. J is TRBJ2-5 and V is TRBV5-1; D may be TRBD2 (5 bases). The CDR3 is made up of 15 amino acids. Between the trimmed V and J ends, which lost 0 bases and 5 bases, there was a span of 14 bases. Looked up from germline, CDR1 is SGHRS and CDR2 is YFSETQ.

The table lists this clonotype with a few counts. For the CDR3, the DNA is TGTGCCAGCAGTTTACTGGGTTGGAATCAGCCCCAGCATTTT. Translating gives CASSLLGWNQPQHF. V gene TRBV27 combines with J gene TRBJ1-5; D unclear. The CDR3 is 14 residues long. V gave up 2 bases and J gave up 4 bases, with 9 bases separating them. Germline V gives CDR1 MNHEY, CDR2 SMNVEV (reference sequence).